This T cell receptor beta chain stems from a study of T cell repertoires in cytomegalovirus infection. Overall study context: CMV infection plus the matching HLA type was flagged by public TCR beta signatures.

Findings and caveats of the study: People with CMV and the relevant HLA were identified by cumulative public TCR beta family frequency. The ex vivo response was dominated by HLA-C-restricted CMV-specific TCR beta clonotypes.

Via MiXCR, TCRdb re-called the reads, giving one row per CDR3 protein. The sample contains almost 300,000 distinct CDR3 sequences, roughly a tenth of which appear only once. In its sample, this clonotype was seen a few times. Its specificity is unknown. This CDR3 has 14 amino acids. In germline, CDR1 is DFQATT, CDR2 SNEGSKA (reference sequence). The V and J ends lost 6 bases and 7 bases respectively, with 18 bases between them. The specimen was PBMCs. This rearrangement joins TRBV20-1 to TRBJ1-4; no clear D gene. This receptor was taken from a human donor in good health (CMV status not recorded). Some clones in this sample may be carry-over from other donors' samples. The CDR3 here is CSAKGSHIGEKLFF. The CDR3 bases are TGCAGTGCCAAAGGGTCGCATATAGGTGAAAAACTGTTTTTT.